The 9 T cell receptor beta chains reported below all come from one sample, sequenced in a study of human T cells and chemical hapten exposure listed by TCRdb under 2021. Library construction relied on RACE. Sequenced on a NextSeq 500. In-frame beta chains were kept once TCRdb had trimmed the public reads at Q25 with fastp and called clones with MiXCR. Rows matching on CDR3 protein sequence are summarized as one entry with the most common DNA and genes. This sample is represented by some 96,000 distinct CDR3 sequences; 27% of them were singletons. The leading ten clones occupy about 9.4% of the sample. The intended sense of this specimen's time point label: patch test 3, about 24 weeks after DPC sensitization. The treatment or condition label corresponds to: therapeutic diphenylcyclopropenone sensitization with weekly scalp DPC. Sequenced here: whole blood, sampled in connection with sensitization to the hapten diphenylcyclopropenone (DPC). The receptors derive from a man between 40 and 49 years old with alopecia areata. Some clones in this sample may be carry-over from other donors' samples.

This chain uses TRBV28 with TRBJ1-5, with a weak D call TRBD1 (5 bases). Germline lookup yields CDR1 MDHEN and CDR2 SYDVKM. Trimming shortened V by 4 bases and J by 4 bases, and 14 bases separated the two germline ends. The CDR3 contains 15 residues. The CDR3 region has the DNA TGTGCCAGCAGTTCGCCGGGACCGAGAAATCAGCCCCAGCATTTT. Translating gives CASSSPGPRNQPQHF.

This clonotype was observed a single time. The chain combines TRBV6-2 or TRBV6-3 with TRBJ2-1, with TRBD2 matching 10 bases. V was clipped by 7 bases and J by 2 bases; unmatched bases: 5. The CDR3 totals 15 residues. From germline, CDR1 is MNHEY and CDR2 SVGEGT. DNA of the CDR3: TGTGCCAGCAACCCTAGCGGGAGCGCCTACAATGAGCAGTTCTTC. It is translated as CASNPSGSAYNEQFF.

The sample holds a few counts of this clonotype. The rearrangement links TRBV27 to TRBJ2-1; TRBD2 matches 12 bases. There are 15 residues in the CDR3. The germline V gene encodes CDR1 MNHEY and CDR2 SMNVEV (reference sequence). V lost 10 bases and J lost 5; bases outside the gene matches: 9. CDR3 in DNA: TGTGCCACCAACCCTCTAGCGGGAGGGAACAATGAGCAGTTCTTC. The encoded protein is CATNPLAGGNNEQFF.

The rearrangement links TRBV5-1 to TRBJ2-3; D is perhaps TRBD2 (5 bases). Looked up from germline, CDR1 is SGHRS and CDR2 is YFSETQ. The CDR3 has 13 residues. V lost 4 bases to trimming and J lost 2 bases, with 8 bases between them. CDR3 in DNA: TGCGCCAGCAGCGAGCGGTACACAGATACGCAGTATTTT. Amino acid sequence: CASSERYTDTQYF. The complete variable domain, with remaining parts taken from reference TRBV5-1 and TRBJ2-3, reads KAGVTQTPRYLIKTRGQQVTLSCSPISGHRSVSWYQQTPGQGLQFLFEYFSETQRNKGNFPGRFSGRQFSNSRSEMNVSTLELGDSALYLCASSERYTDTQYFGPGTRLTVL.

The chain recombines TRBV19 with TRBJ2-7; tentatively, D is TRBD2 (5 bases). CDR1 is LNHDA, CDR2 SQIVND, per germline (reference sequence). Trimming took off 6 bases at V and 3 bases at J, with 12 bases between the two ends. The CDR3 has 13 amino acids. CDR3 residues: CASSVTSNYEQYF. The DNA of the CDR3 is TGTGCCAGTAGCGTCACTAGTAACTACGAGCAGTACTTC.

The V gene is TRBV7-2, the J gene TRBJ2-7, with 11 bases matching TRBD2. The ends lost 5 bases at V and 4 bases at J; junction bases unmatched: 7. This CDR3 comprises 15 residues. CDR1 SGHTA and CDR2 FQGNSA come from the germline V gene. CDR3 sequence: CASSLTSGSGYEQYF. The CDR3 region has the DNA TGTGCCAGCAGCCTAACTAGCGGGAGCGGGTACGAGCAGTACTTC.

CDR3 sequence: CASSPTRDTVSQPQHF. The CDR3 nucleotides are TGTGCCAGCAGCCCCACCCGGGACACGGTGAGTCAGCCCCAGCATTTT. The chain carries TRBV7-8 and TRBJ1-5, with D possibly matching TRBD1 (6 bases). V lost 5 bases and J lost 6, with 20 bases in between. Germline V gene sequence: CDR1 SGHVS, CDR2 FQNEAQ. The CDR3 runs 16 residues. Variable domain in full (rest from reference TRBV7-8 and TRBJ1-5): GAGVSQSPRYKVAKRGQDVALRCDPISGHVSLFWYQQALGQGPEFLTYFQNEAQLDKSGLPSDRFFAERPEGSVSTLKIQRTQQEDSAVYLCASSPTRDTVSQPQHFGDGTRLSIL.

This clonotype was observed a handful of times. The chain combines TRBV7-2 with TRBJ1-1, with unresolved D. The CDR3 covers 14 residues. Germline assignment: CDR1 SGHTA and CDR2 FQGNSA. V was trimmed by 0 bases and J by 4 bases, leaving 9 bases between them. In nucleotides, the CDR3 is TGTGCCAGCAGCTTAGCCTCCGCAGGCACTGAAGCTTTCTTT. It yields the protein CASSLASAGTEAFF.

As for this clonotype: A junction boundary mismatches the germline segment, possibly from a read error. In DNA form, the CDR3 reads TGCAGCGCTAGAGGTAGTCAGCGTTACGAGCAGTACTTC. It codes for CSARGSQRYEQYF. This chain uses TRBV20-1 with TRBJ2-7; D is uncertain. Germline loops: CDR1 DFQATT, CDR2 SNEGSKA (reference sequence). The CDR3 length is 13 residues.